This T cell receptor beta chain was obtained from a study of blood T cell repertoires in COVID-19 (dated by TCRdb to the early 2020s). With respect to the entire study: Collaborator samples came from the United States, Italy and Spain and covered acute and convalescent phases of COVID-19. The prospective study material was composed of cDNA or gDNA derived from T cells, B-cell-depleted T cells, or PBMCs. The dataset comprised deeply sampled blood TCRbeta repertoires from subjects exposed to, actively infected with, or recovered from COVID-19. The repertoires were made available in a free public database intended to serve as a resource for research on the immune response to SARS-CoV-2. Samples were obtained from the ongoing ImmuneRACE study (first 160 participants) and from some 1,300 subjects provided by 6 global collaborators. Nearly every sample came with metadata listing a de-identified subject ID, COVID-19 status, age in years and sex. HLA class I and class II types, where available, came from metadata supplied by the sample provider rather than from assay-based typing. On the study overall, not on this receptor specifically: The amount of clinical and demographic metadata varied by source and participant and was provided uncurated.

Participants in the prospective study were enrolled through a virtual design, were aged roughly 18 to 90 years, and lived in fewer than 30 United States geographic areas. To assign participants to cohorts, the prospective study relied on clinical history that participants themselves reported in a screening survey and a study questionnaire. Recovered participants in ImmuneRACE Cohort 3 were defined by two consecutive negative NP/OP PCR tests, clearance by a healthcare professional, or resolution of symptoms. Mobile phlebotomists in the prospective study collected whole blood, serum and a nasopharyngeal or oropharyngeal swab from every participant. Prospective study participants could optionally give additional blood draws and questionnaires over an approximately 2-month period. Prospective study blood samples were shipped either frozen or at room temperature before DNA extraction. In regard to this clone: Its antigen is unknown. No base-level quality is on record; no much larger clone is a single base apart.

TCRbeta CDR3 regions were amplified from genomic DNA by means of the immunoSEQ Assay, a bias-controlled multiplex PCR. The authors' analysis ran thus. Within the assay, amplification of reference gene primers was used to estimate how many nucleated cells each sample contained. To quantify the absolute abundance of each unique TCRbeta CDR3 rearrangement, sequence reads were collapsed and filtered. For each sample, productive Simpson clonality was calculated as the square root of Simpson's diversity index across productive rearrangements. The table was pulled from immuneACCESS by TCRdb, which kept in-frame rearrangements only. Such tables lose some clones; where checked, under half of the loss comes from unresolved V genes, and the rest has no known cause. The V and J calls and clone size come from that table; D and trimming were worked out from the DNA. The sample table records fewer than 300,000 clones; 85% of these occur just once. The top ten clonotypes cover about 2.3% of the sample.

Including cysteine and phenylalanine, the CDR3 has 13 amino acids. Only the CDR3 DNA stays, 39 bases, in frame from base 1. CDR1 and CDR2 are read off the germline V gene as MNHEY and SVGAGI. V is shortened by 8 bases, J by 3 bases, and the region joining them spans 13 bases. The sequenced sample consisted of PBMCs or T cells enriched from blood (not recorded which). Recombination connected TRBV6-5 to TRBJ1-1; a weak D assignment points to TRBD1 (6 bases agree). The origin of this receptor is a woman between 50 and 59 years old who had recovered from COVID-19. The DNA reads as follows: TGTGCCAGCTTTCCGGGACACCACACTGAAGCTTTCTTT. It translates as CASFPGHHTEAFF.